A single sample is the source of the 8 T cell receptor beta chains below, sequenced in a study of shared clonotypes between healthy human individuals. TCRdb keeps only in-frame clones here, not all; method: immunoSEQ multiplex PCR. The sample carries some 2.1 million clones, about 95% recorded once. CD45RO-negative, CCR7-selected cells formed the naive CD8 fraction, which excluded terminally differentiated effector memory CD45RA+ cells. Sequenced material: naive CD8+ T cells sorted from blood. These receptors originate from a young man in good health.

The chain uses TRBV19 and TRBJ1-4; no firm D call. The CDR3 totals 14 residues. Germline-derived CDR1 and CDR2 are LNHDA and SQIVND (reference sequence). V gave up 0 bases and J gave up 7 bases, with 9 bases separating them. This CDR3 reads CASSIDLEGEKLFF. The CDR3 DNA sequence: TGTGCCAGTAGTATAGATTTAGAGGGTGAAAAACTGTTTTTT.

Note on this clone: Other nucleotide sequences from this sample produce the same CDR3. V and J are TRBV5-1 and TRBJ2-7, with D perhaps TRBD2 (6 bases). Per germline, CDR1 SGHRS and CDR2 YFSETQ. V lost 1 base, J lost 0 bases, and 8 bases lay in between. The CDR3 is made up of 14 amino acids. The CDR3 DNA follows: TGCGCCAGCAGCTTGCTCGGGGGCTCCTACGAGCAGTACTTC. Translation: CASSLLGGSYEQYF. Filled out from reference TRBV5-1 and TRBJ2-7, the complete variable domain reads KAGVTQTPRYLIKTRGQQVTLSCSPISGHRSVSWYQQTPGQGLQFLFEYFSETQRNKGNFPGRFSGRQFSNSRSEMNVSTLELGDSALYLCASSLLGGSYEQYFGPGTRLTVT.

The chain recombines TRBV2 with TRBJ1-6, with 9 bases lining up with TRBD1. Germline loops: CDR1 SNHLY, CDR2 FYNNEI. V gave up 6 bases and J gave up 1 base; unmatched junction bases: 13. The CDR3 is 19 residues long. CDR3 protein: CASSLSSQGARSYNSPLHF. CDR3 DNA sequence: TGTGCCAGCAGCCTTAGTTCACAGGGGGCAAGGTCCTATAATTCACCCCTCCACTTT.

The CDR3 bases are TGTGCCAGCAGCGCCTTAGGGGGGTCTAATGAAAAACTGTTTTTT. This sequence encodes CASSALGGSNEKLFF. This chain connects TRBV7-6 to TRBJ1-4, with a possible D match to TRBD1 (6 bases). The germline V gene encodes CDR1 SGHVS and CDR2 FNYEAQ. Trimming shortened V by 5 bases and J by 3 bases, and 13 bases separated the two germline ends. This CDR3 comprises 15 residues. The full variable domain, with the rest looked up from reference TRBV7-6 and TRBJ1-4, is GAGVSQSPRYKVTKRGQDVALRCDPISGHVSLYWYRQALGQGPEFLTYFNYEAQQDKSGLPNDRFSAERPEGSISTLTIQRTEQRDSAMYRCASSALGGSNEKLFFGSGTQLSVL.

A word on this clone: The identical CDR3 is also encoded by other nucleotide sequences in the sample. The V gene is TRBV9, the J gene TRBJ2-2; a weak D match, TRBD2 (5 bases). CDR3 size: 15 residues. Between the trimmed V and J ends, which lost 0 bases and 0 bases, there was a span of 6 bases. Germline V gene data show CDR1 as SGDLS and CDR2 as YYNGEE. The CDR3 reads CASSVAGTNTGELFF. The CDR3 DNA is TGTGCCAGCAGCGTAGCCGGGACGAACACCGGGGAGCTGTTTTTT.

The chain joins TRBV27 to TRBJ2-5; 7 bases agree with TRBD1. Germline CDR1 and CDR2: MNHEY and SMNVEV (reference sequence). With 6 bases clipped from V and 0 bases from J, the junction kept 7 bases outside the gene matches. The CDR3 loop spans 15 amino acids. The CDR3 DNA reads TGTGCCAGCAGCCCGACAGGGCCTTACCAAGAGACCCAGTACTTC. Its protein is CASSPTGPYQETQYF.

The chain has TRBV30 and TRBJ2-3; 10 bases align to TRBD2. With 1 base clipped from V and 6 bases from J, the junction kept 16 bases outside the gene matches. Germline-derived CDR1 and CDR2 are GTSNPN and SVGIG (reference sequence). This CDR3 region has 18 residues. Here the CDR3 DNA reads TGTGCCTGGAGTGGTATTATAGCGGGAGGACACTTCATCGATACGCAGTATTTT. Its translation is CAWSGIIAGGHFIDTQYF.

The chain has TRBV9 and TRBJ2-1; TRBD2 might be the D (6 bases). The germline V and J ends were trimmed by 6 bases and 4 bases, with 17 bases remaining between them. The germline V gene has CDR1 SGDLS and CDR2 YYNGEE. The CDR3 extends over 15 amino acids. The CDR3 spells CASTRYPEGYNEQFF. Here the CDR3 DNA reads TGTGCCAGCACCCGCTATCCGGAGGGGTACAATGAGCAGTTCTTC.